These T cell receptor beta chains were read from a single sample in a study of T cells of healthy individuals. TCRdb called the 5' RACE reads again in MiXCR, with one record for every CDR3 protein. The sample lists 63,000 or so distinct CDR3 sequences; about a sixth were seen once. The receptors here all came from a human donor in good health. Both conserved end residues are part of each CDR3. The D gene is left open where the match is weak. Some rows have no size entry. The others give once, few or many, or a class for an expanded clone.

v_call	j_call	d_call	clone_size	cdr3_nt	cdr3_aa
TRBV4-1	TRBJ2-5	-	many	TGCGCCAGCAGCCAAGATGGCAGGAGGGAGACCCAGTACTTC	CASSQDGRRETQYF
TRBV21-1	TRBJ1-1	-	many	TGTGCCAGCAGCAAGGACCTGGGCACTGAAGCTTTCTTT	CASSKDLGTEAFF
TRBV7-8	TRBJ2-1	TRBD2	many	TGTGCCAGCAGCTATCTTAGACTAGCGCCGAATGAGCAGTTCTTC	CASSYLRLAPNEQFF
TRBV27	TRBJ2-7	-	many	TGTGCCAGCAGTCCTACCATCTCCTACGAGCAGTACTTC	CASSPTISYEQYF
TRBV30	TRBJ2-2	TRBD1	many	TGTGCCTGGAACCAAGTACAGGGGGCGCATTACGGGGAGCTGTTTTTT	CAWNQVQGAHYGELFF
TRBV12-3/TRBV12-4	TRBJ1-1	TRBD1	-	TGTGCCAGCAGATTACAGGGGGCTTGGACTGAAGCTTTCTTT	CASRLQGAWTEAFF
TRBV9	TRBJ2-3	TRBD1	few	TGTGCCAGCAGCCCGCAGGACAGGGCGGCAGATACGCAGTATTTT	CASSPQDRAADTQYF
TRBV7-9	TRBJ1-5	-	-	TGTCCTAATTTGACAGGCAGGGTAGGCAATCAGCCCCAGCATTTT	CPNLTGRVGNQPQHF
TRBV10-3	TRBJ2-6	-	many	TGTGCCATCAGTAGGGAGTCCGGGGCCAACGTCCTGACTTTC	CAISRESGANVLTF
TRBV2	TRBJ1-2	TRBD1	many	TGTGCCAGCAGATTAGGGGGCATTGGCTACACCTTC	CASRLGGIGYTF
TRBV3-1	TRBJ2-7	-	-	TGTGCCAGCAGCCAATCGACAGCCACCTACGAGCAGTACTTC	CASSQSTATYEQYF
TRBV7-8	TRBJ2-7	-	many	TGTGCCAGCAGCACCCCGGCCGGGTTTCAGCGCCGTAGGACTAACGAGCAGTACTTC	CASSTPAGFQRRRTNEQYF
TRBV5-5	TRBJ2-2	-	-	TGTGCCAGCAGCTTGGGGGTAGCCCCCAACACCGGGGAGCTGTTTTTT	CASSLGVAPNTGELFF
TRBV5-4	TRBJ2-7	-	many	TGTGCCAGCAGCCGTCCCGGACCGCCCTCCTACGAGCAGTACTTC	CASSRPGPPSYEQYF
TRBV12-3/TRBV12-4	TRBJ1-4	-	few	TGTGCCAGCAGTTTAGGAGAGACACGGTCTCGGGAAAAACTGTTTTTT	CASSLGETRSREKLFF
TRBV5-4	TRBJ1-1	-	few	TGTGCCAGCACGGGGACAAACACTGAAGCTTTCTTT	CASTGTNTEAFF
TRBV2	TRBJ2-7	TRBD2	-	TGTGCCAGCAGTGAAGTGGGACTAGCGGGGGCTTTCTACGAGCAGTACTTC	CASSEVGLAGAFYEQYF
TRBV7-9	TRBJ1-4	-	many	TGTGCCAGCAGCCCGACCGCTTGGGCGGTTGAGAGAGGGAATGAAAAACTGTTTTTT	CASSPTAWAVERGNEKLFF
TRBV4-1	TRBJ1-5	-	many	TGCGCCAGCAGTAATATTCTTGCGGTCCATGGAAATCAGCCCCAGCATTTT	CASSNILAVHGNQPQHF
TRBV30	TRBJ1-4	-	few	TGTGCCTGGAGTATGAGGACAACTAATGAAAAGCTGTTTTTT	CAWSMRTTNEKLFF
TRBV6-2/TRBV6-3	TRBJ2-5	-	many	TGTGCCAGCGGCCAAGAGACCCAGTACTTC	CASGQETQYF